Below are 21 T cell receptor beta chains sequenced from a single sample in a study of lymphopenia after photon versus proton radiotherapy. Using immunoSEQ multiplex PCR, the repertoire was profiled, and TCRdb retains in-frame clones only, with some absent. This table holds roughly 22,000 clones, roughly 82% found once. The sequencing used peripheral blood, collected from a patient treated with proton-based radiotherapy. The receptors here all came from a woman between 70 and 85 years old with pancreatic cancer.

The chain links TRBV6-1 to TRBJ2-7, with 9 nucleotides matching TRBD1. V dropped 8 bases and J dropped 1; count of bases not matched to a gene: 6. This CDR3 is built from 14 residues. Germline V gene lookup returns CDR1 MNHNS and CDR2 SASEGT. CDR3 DNA: TGTGCCAGCGCCGGGACAGGGTCGTCCTACGAGCAGTACTTC. The encoded protein is CASAGTGSSYEQYF.

This rearrangement joins TRBV7-3 to TRBJ1-1, with no clear D. The CDR3 is 13 amino acids. Trimming stripped 2 bases from V and 11 bases from J, with 15 bases between. Germline assignment: CDR1 SGHTA and CDR2 FQGTGA. The CDR3 sequence is CASSLAGGLAAFF. Written as DNA, the CDR3 is TGTGCCAGCAGCTTAGCAGGCGGGTTAGCCGCTTTCTTT.

The chain links TRBV6-5 to TRBJ1-3, with D uncertain. Germline V gene lookup returns CDR1 MNHEY and CDR2 SVGAGI. V was shortened by 2 bases and J by 0 bases, with 11 bases between the two germline ends. The CDR3 contains 16 residues. The CDR3 protein is CASSYRRRDSGNTIYF. The CDR3 coding sequence is TGTGCCAGCAGTTACCGGAGAAGAGACTCTGGAAACACCATATATTTT.

The table lists this clone with a few counts. The gene calls are TRBV4-1 and TRBJ2-2, with a tentative D call TRBD2 (6 bases). The ends were cut back, 0 bases at V and 12 bases at J, with 20 bases in the middle. This CDR3 has 16 amino acids. CDR1 is MGHRA, CDR2 YSYEKL, per germline. This chain's CDR3 is CASSQDDRRGAEKLFF. The DNA for the CDR3 is TGCGCCAGCAGCCAAGATGACCGGCGGGGCGCGGAAAAGCTGTTTTTT.

The chain recombines TRBV18 with TRBJ1-1; maybe TRBD1 (6 bases). The V and J ends lost 2 bases and 3 bases respectively, with 10 bases between them. The germline V gene has CDR1 KGHSH and CDR2 LQKENI. This CDR3 has 14 residues. The CDR3 spells CASSPLGQDTEAFF. The CDR3 nucleotides are TGTGCCAGCTCACCATTGGGACAAGACACTGAAGCTTTCTTT. Complete variable domain (other parts from reference TRBV18 and TRBJ1-1): NAGVMQNPRHLVRRRGQEARLRCSPMKGHSHVYWYRQLPEEGLKFMVYLQKENIIDESGMPKERFSAEFPKEGPSILRIQQVVRGDSAAYFCASSPLGQDTEAFFGQGTRLTVV.

The chain combines TRBV15 with TRBJ1-1, with D tentatively TRBD1 (5 bases). Germline lookup yields CDR1 LNHNV and CDR2 YYDKDF (reference sequence). The CDR3 sequence is 15 residues long. The germline V and J ends were trimmed by 0 bases and 7 bases, with 15 bases remaining between them. The CDR3 here is CATSRDYGGMLEAFF. The CDR3, as DNA: TGTGCCACCAGCAGAGATTACGGGGGGATGCTTGAAGCTTTCTTT. Drawing the rest from reference TRBV15 and TRBJ1-1, the complete variable domain is DAMVIQNPRYQVTQFGKPVTLSCSQTLNHNVMYWYQQKSSQAPKLLFHYYDKDFNNEADTPDNFQSRRPNTSFCFLDIRSPGLGDTAMYLCATSRDYGGMLEAFFGQGTRLTVV.

This clone was seen a handful of times. The rearrangement joins TRBV10-3 to TRBJ1-4; D is unclear. The V and J ends lost 5 bases and 7 bases respectively, with 14 bases between them. CDR3 length equals 14 residues. Germline V gives CDR1 ENHRY, CDR2 SYGVKD. As DNA, the CDR3 is TGTGCCATCAGTTATGACCCCTTAGGTGAAAAACTGTTTTTT. It encodes CAISYDPLGEKLFF.

This clone was detected a few times. The chain joins TRBV19 to TRBJ2-7; 11 nucleotides align to TRBD1. Germline lookup yields CDR1 LNHDA and CDR2 SQIVND (reference sequence). Trimming cost V 3 bases and J 3 bases; bases outside gene matches: 1. The CDR3 length is 14 residues. CDR3 protein: CASSIGTGGYEQYF. The CDR3 region has the DNA TGTGCCAGTAGTATTGGGACAGGGGGCTACGAGCAGTACTTC.

The rearrangement joins TRBV4-3 to TRBJ2-3, with D hard to call. Germline loops: CDR1 LGHNA, CDR2 YSLEER. V gave up 1 base and J gave up 2 bases, with 13 bases separating them. The CDR3 spans 16 residues. The CDR3 sequence is CASSQGSRAFTDTQYF. In DNA, the CDR3 is TGCGCCAGCAGCCAAGGGTCACGGGCGTTCACAGATACGCAGTATTTT.

The rearrangement uses TRBV6-1 and TRBJ2-7; maybe TRBD2 (6 bases). This CDR3 comprises 15 residues. The germline gives CDR1 MNHNS, CDR2 SASEGT. V was pared by 6 bases and J by 7 bases, with 22 bases between. CDR3 sequence reads: CASSKPGGPFGEQYF. The CDR3 region has the DNA TGTGCCAGCAGCAAACCTGGAGGGCCCTTTGGAGAGCAGTACTTC.

This sequence joins TRBV11-3 and TRBJ1-6, with a possible D match to TRBD1 (5 bases). V was pared by 8 bases and J by 6 bases, with 14 bases between. This CDR3 contains 14 residues. In germline, CDR1 is SGHNT, CDR2 YENEEA. The CDR3 reads CASGGLDPNSPLHF. CDR3 DNA: TGTGCCAGCGGGGGATTGGATCCTAATTCACCCCTCCACTTT.

The rearrangement uses TRBV28 and TRBJ2-5; D is undetermined. The germline CDR1 and CDR2 sequences are MDHEN and SYDVKM. Trimming shortened V by 2 bases and J by 1 base, and 5 bases separated the two germline ends. The CDR3 consists of 13 residues. The CDR3 reads CASSLVSQETQYF. In nucleotides, the CDR3 is TGTGCCAGCAGTTTAGTGAGCCAAGAGACCCAGTACTTC.

V and J are TRBV4-3 and TRBJ2-3, with 12 nucleotides matching TRBD2. The V and J ends lost 3 bases and 6 bases, in that order; junction bases with no gene match: 19. Germline-derived CDR1 and CDR2 are LGHNA and YSLEER. The CDR3 runs to 20 residues. CDR3 region: CASSHAGTRRTLAGGDTQYF. For the CDR3, the DNA is TGCGCCAGCAGCCATGCCGGGACCCGGAGGACCCTAGCGGGGGGGGATACGCAGTATTTT.

This clone is a singleton in its sample. This chain links TRBV6-5 with TRBJ2-1; 8 bases agree with TRBD2. CDR3 length: 14 amino acids. V lost 5 bases to trimming and J lost 7 bases; unmatched junction nucleotides: 7. CDR1 is MNHEY, CDR2 SVGAGI, per germline. Written as DNA, the CDR3 is TGTGCCAGCAGTCAACAGCGGGAGAGGAATGAGCAGTTCTTC. Encoded protein: CASSQQRERNEQFF.

The V and J genes are TRBV11-2 and TRBJ1-2; D possibly corresponds to TRBD1 (5 bases). The V end lost 1 base, the J end lost 7 bases, and 10 bases lay between the germline ends. In germline, CDR1 is SGHAT, CDR2 FQNNGV. The CDR3 has 13 residues. For the CDR3, the DNA is TGTGCCAGCAGCTTAGTAGCAGGGCTTGGCTACACCTTC. Residues: CASSLVAGLGYTF. The whole variable domain, filled in from reference TRBV11-2 and TRBJ1-2, reads EAGVAQSPRYKIIEKRQSVAFWCNPISGHATLYWYQQILGQGPKLLIQFQNNGVVDDSQLPKDRFSAERLKGVDSTLKIQPAKLEDSAVYLCASSLVAGLGYTFGSGTRLTVV.

The sample holds a few counts of this clone. The DNA for the CDR3 is TGCAGCGTTGTTTCGGACACTGAAGCTTTCTTT. It is translated as CSVVSDTEAFF. The J gene is TRBJ1-1, the V gene TRBV29-1; D gene unclear. The germline CDR1 and CDR2 sequences are SQVTM and ANQGSEA. Trimming removed 4 bases at V and 3 bases at J, with 6 bases between. The CDR3 consists of 11 residues.

In its sample, this clone was seen a few times. The rearrangement links TRBV6-5 to TRBJ1-2; 10 bases are shared with TRBD1. The CDR3 sequence is 15 residues long. Germline-derived CDR1 and CDR2 are MNHEY and SVGAGI. Unmatched junction bases numbered 6, after V lost 4 bases and J lost 4 bases. The CDR3 sequence is CASSSPGQGTYGYTF. The CDR3 DNA follows: TGTGCCAGCAGTTCGCCGGGACAGGGGACCTATGGCTACACCTTC.

V is TRBV19 and J is TRBJ2-1; 8 nucleotides match TRBD1. The V gene end was trimmed by 5 bases and the J gene end by 6 bases; junction bases not matched to a gene: 9. CDR1 LNHDA and CDR2 SQIVND come from the germline V gene (reference sequence). The CDR3 has 15 amino acids. CDR3 protein: CASSFSGTGANEQFF. CDR3 sequence (DNA): TGTGCCAGTAGTTTCTCCGGGACAGGCGCCAATGAGCAGTTCTTC.

This chain links TRBV4-1 with TRBJ2-7; no clear D. The CDR3 sequence is 13 residues long. Germline V gene data show CDR1 as MGHRA and CDR2 as YSYEKL. V gave up 1 base and J gave up 3 bases, with 7 bases separating them. The CDR3 region has the DNA TGCGCCAGCAGCCAAGCCAACAGCTACGAGCAGTACTTC. Its translation is CASSQANSYEQYF.

This chain connects TRBV5-5 to TRBJ2-3; 7 bases are a match to TRBD1. J gave up 2 bases and V 0 bases, and 3 bases lay outside the gene matches. This CDR3 is built from 15 residues. Per germline, CDR1 SGHKS and CDR2 YYEKEE (reference sequence). CDR3 in amino acids: CASSLEGGNTDTQYF. The CDR3 DNA sequence: TGTGCCAGCAGCTTGGAAGGGGGCAACACAGATACGCAGTATTTT.

The V and J genes are TRBV5-8 and TRBJ1-1; D gene uncertain. V lost 5 bases to trimming and J lost 0 bases, with 11 bases between them. Germline loops: CDR1 SGHTS, CDR2 YDEGEE. The CDR3 length is 14 residues. The CDR3 is CASSSDLMNTEAFF. The CDR3 coding sequence is TGTGCCAGCAGTTCCGATCTCATGAACACTGAAGCTTTCTTT.